This entry describes one T cell receptor (beta chain). What antigen it recognizes has not been identified. No qualities accompany the bases; no much larger clone lies one base away. These data come from a study of CD8 T cells in ankylosing spondylitis (dated 2017 in TCRdb). At the level of the whole study: The study profiled T cell receptor beta repertoires in healthy donors and ankylosing spondylitis patients to find disease-linked TCR variants. Samples of peripheral blood were taken, and for ankylosing spondylitis patients, synovial fluid was collected as well. The whole study cohort included some 100 healthy donors and 20 to 30 ankylosing spondylitis patients. The paper's findings and limits, for the study overall: Some TCR beta motif variants had previously been reported in synovial fluid and blood of reactive arthritis patients, which suggested common disease-initiation mechanisms. The disease-linked clones were reported as significantly enriched in matched synovial fluid samples from ankylosing spondylitis patients. A TCR beta motif made up of several highly homologous amino acid variants appeared to be characteristic of blood from ankylosing spondylitis patients. In peripheral blood, the disease-linked clones were found at relatively low frequencies and had a CD8+ phenotype.

Ends trimmed: V by 3 bases, J by 2 bases; bases unmatched to a gene: 3. The CDR3 starts with the cysteine, ends with the phenylalanine, and has 14 residues. Just the 42-base CDR3 DNA is kept, in frame starting at base 1. Sequencing took place on an Illumina HiSeq 2500. Quantitative 5'-RACE with molecular barcodes was the method used to prepare the TCR beta libraries. The authors processed their data as follows. A new computational method based on a probabilistic model of VDJ rearrangement was used to identify disease-linked TCR variants. TCRdb cleaned the public reads at Q25 with fastp, built clones with MiXCR and kept in-frame beta chains. Rows are combined by CDR3 protein, so each entry shows the most common genes and DNA. These V and J calls derive from TCRdb rather than the authors' analysis. This sample comprises 200,000 to 250,000 distinct CDR3 sequences, around 16% of them detected only once. The leading ten clones occupy roughly 43% of the sample.

The receptor was derived from a male donor with ankylosing spondylitis. Sequencing used blood, either unsorted or a sorted T cell fraction (not recorded which). The V and J segments used are TRBV12-3 or TRBV12-4 and TRBJ2-7, with 8 central nucleotides matching TRBD2. The CDR3 protein is CASSFTSGPYEQYF. The bases read TGTGCCAGCAGTTTTACTAGCGGCCCCTACGAGCAGTACTTC.